The 3 T cell receptor beta chains presented below share a single source sample, sequenced in a study of OX40 agonist ivuxolimab in advanced cancers. The table came from immunoSEQ multiplex PCR; TCRdb's copy has only in-frame clones and leaves some out. The sample has some 19,000 clones; approximately 83% are singletons. This specimen consisted of CD4+ or CD8+ T cells sorted from blood, obtained in a trial of the OX40 agonist ivuxolimab. The receptors were sampled from an adult with an advanced solid tumor such as melanoma, head and neck, liver or kidney cancer.

This clone was counted once. The V call is TRBV11-2, the J call TRBJ2-1; TRBD2 matches 14 bases. V lost 3 bases, J lost 2 bases, and 0 bases stayed unmatched. Germline V gene data show CDR1 as SGHAT and CDR2 as FQNNGV. The CDR3 has 16 residues. CDR3 nucleotides: TGTGCCAGCAGCTTGGGACTAGCGGGGGCCTACAATGAGCAGTTCTTC. Translation gives CASSLGLAGAYNEQFF. Using reference TRBV11-2 and TRBJ2-1 for the parts outside the CDR3, the full variable domain is EAGVAQSPRYKIIEKRQSVAFWCNPISGHATLYWYQQILGQGPKLLIQFQNNGVVDDSQLPKDRFSAERLKGVDSTLKIQPAKLEDSAVYLCASSLGLAGAYNEQFFGPGTRLTVL.

V gene TRBV30 combines with J gene TRBJ2-3; D is unclear. The CDR3 runs to 13 residues. Trimming removed 0 bases from V and 3 bases from J, with 7 bases in between. The V gene's germline CDR1 is GTSNPN and CDR2 SVGIG (reference sequence). The chain's CDR3 is CAWSVLQTDTQYF. CDR3 bases: TGTGCCTGGAGTGTATTACAGACAGATACGCAGTATTTT.

This rearrangement joins TRBV29-1 to TRBJ2-1; tentatively, D is TRBD2 (7 bases). The CDR3 extends over 14 amino acids. V gave up 5 bases and J gave up 4 bases, with 15 bases separating them. Germline loops: CDR1 SQVTM, CDR2 ANQGSEA. CDR3: CSVMGGLNYNEQFF. As DNA, the CDR3 is TGCAGCGTTATGGGGGGGCTGAATTACAATGAGCAGTTCTTC.